This is a list of T cell receptor beta chains from one sample in a study of cytomegalovirus exposure and HLA in healthy donors. Clones were sequenced by immunoSEQ multiplex PCR, and TCRdb holds only the in-frame ones, with some missing. The top ten hold 3.4% of the sample, which has some 190,000 clones, 81% seen once. The sample comprised PBMCs. The source is a man between 40 and 49 years old in good health and CMV-seropositive. CDR3s leave out the opening cysteine and the closing phenylalanine or tryptophan. The D gene is left open where the match is weak. Clone sizes are given selectively: once, few, many, or a class where the clone is expanded.

V gene,J gene,clone size,D gene,CDR3 protein
TRBV6-1,TRBJ2-3,NA,TRBD2,ASTLKREVPHTQY
TRBV5-1,TRBJ2-2,NA,TRBD2,ASSLEASGFVGELF
TRBV7-9,TRBJ2-1,NA,NA,ASSLKFGDNEQF
TRBV7-8,TRBJ1-4,NA,NA,ASSHGTGGEKLF
TRBV5-1,TRBJ2-5,NA,TRBD1,ASSKNRGETQY
TRBV19,TRBJ1-1,NA,TRBD1,ASSPHRGQRTEAF
TRBV18,TRBJ2-7,NA,TRBD1,ASSPRTGAYEQY
TRBV4-1,TRBJ2-1,NA,NA,ASSQGASYNEQF
TRBV19,TRBJ2-2,NA,TRBD2,ASSIYASGPINTGELF
TRBV7-9,TRBJ1-3,NA,NA,ASSTDDGTGNTIY
TRBV29-1,NA,NA,NA,SVEDPRTPYEQY
TRBV30,TRBJ2-7,NA,NA,AWREDSEVYEQY
TRBV9,TRBJ2-1,NA,TRBD2,ASSVDPSGLAGTEQF
TRBV5-4,TRBJ2-1,NA,NA,ASSGEVEGYNEQF
TRBV5-8,TRBJ1-6,once,NA,ASSPGGVPGSPLH
TRBV14,TRBJ1-5,NA,TRBD1,ASSAAGQGSNQPQH
TRBV28,TRBJ1-4,NA,TRBD1,ASSPIDREEKLF
TRBV5-1,TRBJ2-1,NA,NA,ASSLGTQRHNEQF
TRBV7-9,TRBJ2-3,NA,TRBD1,ASSPQDRGGDTQY
TRBV5-1,TRBJ2-2,NA,TRBD2,ASSYPTSGSGELF
TRBV19,TRBJ2-7,NA,TRBD2,ASQLAGGPSYEQY
TRBV5-8,TRBJ2-1,NA,TRBD2,ASSSPLAGGRNEQF
TRBV6-5,TRBJ2-7,few,NA,ASSYSQGHEQY
TRBV28,TRBJ2-3,NA,NA,ASSPAGAASTDTQY
TRBV11-2,TRBJ2-7,NA,NA,ASSLVAKPDYEQY